This T cell receptor beta chain was sequenced in a study of blood T cells in healthy people across ages. On the study more broadly: For every two T cells, template switching captured about one barcoded beta molecule.

The sample holds one count of this clonotype. What it recognizes is unknown. The CDR3 totals 15 residues. Through a sample-barcoded 5' primer and a J-beta primer mix, a second PCR was run for roughly 7 to 11 cycles. A tag from a template-switch adaptor with 12 random nucleotides marked each cDNA molecule. From each sample, at least 2.5 million paired-end reads containing CDR3 were obtained. TCRdb fed the 5' RACE reads into MiXCR, producing one record per CDR3 protein. The data contain hundreds of thousands of distinct CDR3 sequences, roughly 43% of them singletons. Study-level results: A roughly linear age-dependent decrease characterized TCR beta diversity per million T cells.

V and J are TRBV21-1 and TRBJ2-3; the table names TRBD1, a call not compared with the DNA. TRBV21-1 is an annotated pseudogene. Source material: blood. The clonotype originates from a man older than 75 in good health. The CDR3 region has the DNA TGTGCCAGCAGCAACGGAGCGGTTCCCGCAGATACGCAGTATTTT. Its protein is CASSNGAVPADTQYF.